The entry below gives a single TCR beta chain sequence along with its context. V was pared by 2 bases and J by 8 bases, with 12 bases between. This CDR3 contains 13 residues. TCRdb's table, derived via immunoSEQ multiplex PCR, lists solely in-frame clones and lacks some. The sample has some 150,000 clones, 75% to 95% seen once. The data originate from a study of control samples from healthy donors and cancer patients. Sequencing input: blood. V and J are TRBV12-3 or TRBV12-4 and TRBJ1-2; maybe TRBD1 (5 bases). The sequence was obtained from a man younger than 35 in good health. The CDR3 reads CASSLTHRPGYTF. DNA for the CDR3: TGTGCCAGCAGTTTAACCCACAGGCCGGGCTACACCTTC.